The source of this T cell receptor (beta chain) is a study of blood T cell repertoires in COVID-19. Germline V gene sequence: CDR1 LGHDT, CDR2 YNNKEL (reference sequence). The CDR3 loop spans 14 amino acids. V lost 1 base and J lost 8, with 14 bases in between. Profiled with immunoSEQ multiplex PCR; TCRdb holds only in-frame clones, not every one. Of about 250,000 clones listed, roughly nine tenths are singletons. The sequence was obtained from a woman between 18 and 29 years old who had recovered from COVID-19. Input material: PBMCs or T cells enriched from blood (not recorded which). The genes are TRBV3-1 (or the pseudogene TRBV3-2) and TRBJ1-2, with D unresolved. CDR3 nucleotides: TGTGCCAGCAGCCAAGGTACCCGTCGACAAGGCTACACCTTC. This encodes CASSQGTRRQGYTF.